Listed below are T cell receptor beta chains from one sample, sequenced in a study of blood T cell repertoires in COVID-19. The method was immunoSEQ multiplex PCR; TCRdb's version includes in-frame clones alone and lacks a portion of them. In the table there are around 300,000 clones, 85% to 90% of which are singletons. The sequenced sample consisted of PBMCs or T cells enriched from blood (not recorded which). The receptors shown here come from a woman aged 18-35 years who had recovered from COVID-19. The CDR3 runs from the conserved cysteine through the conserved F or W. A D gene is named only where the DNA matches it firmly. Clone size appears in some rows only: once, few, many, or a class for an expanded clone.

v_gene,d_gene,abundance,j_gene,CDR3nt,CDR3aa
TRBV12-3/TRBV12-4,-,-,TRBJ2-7,TGTGCCAGCAGTTTGGGGCACTGGTACGAGCAGTACTTC,CASSLGHWYEQYF
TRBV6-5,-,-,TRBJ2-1,TGTGCCAGCCGGGGACGACTAGATCCGGATGAGCAGTTCTTC,CASRGRLDPDEQFF
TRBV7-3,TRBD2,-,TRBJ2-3,TGTGCCAGCAGCTTACTAGCGGGGGGGCCGGATACGCAGTATTTT,CASSLLAGGPDTQYF
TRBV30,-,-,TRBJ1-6,TGTGCCTGGAGTGATTACAGAGATAATTCACCCCTCCACTTT,CAWSDYRDNSPLHF
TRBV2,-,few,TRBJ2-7,TGTGCCAGCACCTCGTCCGGCTACGAGCAGTACTTC,CASTSSGYEQYF
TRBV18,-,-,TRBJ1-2,TGTGCCAGCTCACCAGGCAGGGCCTATGGCTACACCTTC,CASSPGRAYGYTF
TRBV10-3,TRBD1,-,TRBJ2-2,TGTGCCATCAGGGGACAGGCGAACACCGGGGAGCTGTTTTTT,CAIRGQANTGELFF
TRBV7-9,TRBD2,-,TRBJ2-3,TGTGCCAGCAGCCCCCGGACTAGCGGGGGGGCCTCAGATACGCAGTATTTT,CASSPRTSGGASDTQYF
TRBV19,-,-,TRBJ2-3,TGTGCCAGTAGTTTCGGGGGAGCTTCGGGCACAGATACGCAGTATTTT,CASSFGGASGTDTQYF
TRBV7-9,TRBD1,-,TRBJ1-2,TGTGCCAGCAGCCTTCAAGGGACAGGAGAGGGCTACACCTTC,CASSLQGTGEGYTF
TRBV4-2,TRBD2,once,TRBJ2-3,TGTGCCAGCAGCCAAGAAGCTAGCGGGGGTGTGAGAGCAGATACGCAGTATTTT,CASSQEASGGVRADTQYF
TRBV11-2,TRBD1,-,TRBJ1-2,TGTGCCAGCAGCTTCGGACAGGGTGACTATGGCTACACCTTC,CASSFGQGDYGYTF
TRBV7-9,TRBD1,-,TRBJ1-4,TGTGCCAGCAGCTCGCACTCCCTCACAGGGGACGAAAAACTGTTTTTT,CASSSHSLTGDEKLFF
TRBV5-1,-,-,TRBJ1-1,TGCGCCAGCAGCTTGGAAAGTGGGCAAGCTTTCTTT,CASSLESGQAFF
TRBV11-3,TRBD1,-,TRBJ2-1,TGTGCCAGCAGCCCCGACAGGGGTAATGAGCAGTTCTTC,CASSPDRGNEQFF
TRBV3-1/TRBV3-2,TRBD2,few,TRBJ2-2,TGTGCCAGCAGCCAAGACGGTTCGCGGGGGGCGGACACCGGGGAGCTGTTTTTT,CASSQDGSRGADTGELFF
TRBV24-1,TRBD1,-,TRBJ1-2,TGTGCCACCAGTGACCAGACAGGGGTCGGCTATGGCTACACCTTC,CATSDQTGVGYGYTF
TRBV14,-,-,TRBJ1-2,TGTGCCAGCAGCCAAGATTTGGGCAGGTCGAACTATGGCTACACCTTC,CASSQDLGRSNYGYTF
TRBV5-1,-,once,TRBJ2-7,TGCGCCAGCAGCTTAAACAGGAAATACTACGAGCAGTACTTC,CASSLNRKYYEQYF
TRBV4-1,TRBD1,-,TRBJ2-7,TGCGCCAGCAGCCAATTTGGATGGGACAGTGACTACGAGCAGTACTTC,CASSQFGWDSDYEQYF
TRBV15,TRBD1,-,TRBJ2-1,TGTGCCACCAGCGCGGGACAGGGGGCCTACAATGAGCAGTTCTTC,CATSAGQGAYNEQFF
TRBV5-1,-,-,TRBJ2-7,TGCGCCAGCAGTTCTGGGACTTCCTACGAGCAGTACTTC,CASSSGTSYEQYF
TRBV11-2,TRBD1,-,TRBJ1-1,TGTGCCAGCAGCGGAATGGGACAGGGGCACGTGCTGAAGGATGAAGCTTTCTTT,CASSGMGQGHVLKDEAFF
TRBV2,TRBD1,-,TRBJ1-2,TGTGCCAGCAGCGAACAGGGGGCGAACTATGGCTACACCTTC,CASSEQGANYGYTF
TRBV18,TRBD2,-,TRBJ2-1,TGTGCCAGCTCACCCGAACTAGCGGGGGTTCGGTATGAGCAGTTCTTC,CASSPELAGVRYEQFF
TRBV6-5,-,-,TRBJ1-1,TGTGCCAGCAGTTCCTCGATAAGGGGGAACACTGAAGCTTTCTTT,CASSSSIRGNTEAFF
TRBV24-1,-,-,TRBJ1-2,TGTGCCACCAGTGACCTGAGTAGTTCTTATGGCTACACCTTC,CATSDLSSSYGYTF
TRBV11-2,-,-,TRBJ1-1,TGTGCCAGCAGCCCAAGCCGGGACAATATCATGAACACTGAAGCTTTCTTT,CASSPSRDNIMNTEAFF
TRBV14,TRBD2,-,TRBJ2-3,TGTGCCAGCAGCCATTCCCTCTCTAGCGGGGGCACAGATACGCAGTATTTT,CASSHSLSSGGTDTQYF
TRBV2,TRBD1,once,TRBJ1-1,TGTGCCAGCAGATTGACGGGACAGTACACTGAAGCTTTCTTT,CASRLTGQYTEAFF
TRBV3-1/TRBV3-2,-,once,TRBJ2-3,TGTGCCAGCAGCCAAACGGGGGGCTGGGGAGATACGCAGTATTTT,CASSQTGGWGDTQYF
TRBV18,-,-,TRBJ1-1,TGTGCCAACCCCAGAGGGGGACAAATGAACACTGAAGCTTTCTTT,CANPRGGQMNTEAFF
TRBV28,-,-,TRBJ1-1,TGTGCCAGCAGTCCCCTCCGGGGGTCAAGAACTGAAGCTTTCTTT,CASSPLRGSRTEAFF
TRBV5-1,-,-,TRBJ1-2,TGCGCCAGCAGCTGGCAGGGTTTAAGCTACACCTTC,CASSWQGLSYTF
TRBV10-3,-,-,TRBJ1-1,TGTGCCATCACTGAGACGGTTATGAACACTGAAGCTTTCTTT,CAITETVMNTEAFF
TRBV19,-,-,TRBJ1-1,TGTGCCAGTACGCAAGCAGGGGTGAACACTGAAGCTTTCTTT,CASTQAGVNTEAFF
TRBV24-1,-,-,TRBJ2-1,TGTGCCACCAGTGATAAGGAGCCTGAGCAGTTCTTC,CATSDKEPEQFF
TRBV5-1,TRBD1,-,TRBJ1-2,TGCGCCAGCAGCTCGGGGGACAGTGGTTATGGCTACACCTTC,CASSSGDSGYGYTF
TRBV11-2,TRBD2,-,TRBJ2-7,TGTGCCAGCAGCTCCCGCGGGGGAATCTACGAGCAGTACTTC,CASSSRGGIYEQYF
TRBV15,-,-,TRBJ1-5,TGTGCCACCAGCAGTTCAGTTTATCAGCCCCAGCATTTT,CATSSSVYQPQHF
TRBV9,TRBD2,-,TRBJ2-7,TGTGCCAGCAGCCAGGGACTAGCGGGGGGGCCGGCCTACGAGCAGTACTTC,CASSQGLAGGPAYEQYF
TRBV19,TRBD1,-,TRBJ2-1,TGTGCCAGTAGTATATACAGGGGACCCTACAATGAGCAGTTCTTC,CASSIYRGPYNEQFF
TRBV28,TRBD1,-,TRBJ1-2,TGTGCCAGCAGTTTACCCAGGCAGGGGGCGTCTTATGGCTACACCTTC,CASSLPRQGASYGYTF
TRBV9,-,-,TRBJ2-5,TGTGCCAGCAGCCCCCCGGGAGGGACAGGGACAGAGACCCAGTACTTC,CASSPPGGTGTETQYF